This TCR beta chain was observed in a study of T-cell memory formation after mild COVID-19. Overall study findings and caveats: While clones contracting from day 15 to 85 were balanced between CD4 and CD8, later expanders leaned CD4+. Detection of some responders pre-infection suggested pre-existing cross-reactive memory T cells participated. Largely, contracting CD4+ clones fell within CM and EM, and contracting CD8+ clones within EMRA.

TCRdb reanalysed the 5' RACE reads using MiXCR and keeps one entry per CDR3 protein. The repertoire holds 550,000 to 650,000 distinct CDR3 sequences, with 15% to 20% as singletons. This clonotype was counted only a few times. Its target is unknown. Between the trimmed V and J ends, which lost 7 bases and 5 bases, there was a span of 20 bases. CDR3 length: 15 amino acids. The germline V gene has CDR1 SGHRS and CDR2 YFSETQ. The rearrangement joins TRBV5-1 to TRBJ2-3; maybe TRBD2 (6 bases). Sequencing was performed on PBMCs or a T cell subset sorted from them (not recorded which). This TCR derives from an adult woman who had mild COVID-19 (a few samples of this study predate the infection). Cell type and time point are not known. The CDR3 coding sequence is TGCGCCAGCCGACCCGGGTGGCAAGCGGGAGATACGCAGTATTTT. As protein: CASRPGWQAGDTQYF.